One and the same sample provided the 25 T cell receptor beta chains below, sequenced in a study of T cells in Graves' hyperthyroidism and ophthalmopathy. TCR beta CDR3 regions were amplified from RNA. The HTBI primer set served for first-round RT-PCR of the TCR CDR3. TCRdb reprocessed the multiplex PCR reads via MiXCR and lists one record per CDR3 protein. The top ten hold about a quarter of the sample, which has around 260,000 distinct CDR3 sequences, approximately 26% seen once. The sequencing sample was made of blood. These receptor sequences come from a man aged 35-49 years with Graves' hyperthyroidism that later progressed to Graves' ophthalmopathy.

This clonotype was counted ten times or more. V gene TRBV20-1 combines with J gene TRBJ2-2; 13 nucleotides line up with TRBD2. The length of the CDR3 is 16 residues. Trimming at V came to 2 bases and at J to 3 bases, leaving 3 bases not matched to a gene. Looked up from germline, CDR1 is DFQATT and CDR2 is SNEGSKA (reference sequence). The CDR3 reads CSARNGLAGDTGELFF. CDR3 DNA: TGCAGTGCTAGAAATGGACTAGCGGGAGACACCGGGGAGCTGTTTTTT.

This clonotype was recorded at least ten times. This chain links TRBV7-3 with TRBJ1-1, with TRBD1 identical over 7 bases. The germline gives CDR1 SGHTA, CDR2 FQGTGA. The ends lost 4 bases at V and 0 bases at J; junction bases unmatched: 2. This CDR3 comprises 14 residues. This chain's CDR3 is CASSSQGMNTEAFF. Written as DNA, the CDR3 is TGTGCCAGCAGCTCACAGGGGATGAACACTGAAGCTTTCTTT.

This clonotype came up many times. One end of the junction fails to match germline, which may point to a read error. J is TRBJ2-7 and V is TRBV20-1, with 7 bases that match TRBD1. The germline V gene has CDR1 DFQATT and CDR2 SNEGSKA (reference sequence). The CDR3 has 14 residues. Here the CDR3 reads CSAREGQTPYGQYF. For the CDR3, the DNA is TGCAGTGCTAGAGAGGGACAGACCCCCTACGGGCAGTACTTC.

V is TRBV6-1 and J is TRBJ1-5; D might be TRBD1 (5 bases). Germline V CDR1 and CDR2: MNHNS, SASEGT. Between the trimmed V and J ends, which lost 8 bases and 2 bases, there was a span of 13 bases. This CDR3 has 14 amino acids. The CDR3 nucleotides read TGTGCCAGCCGGTGGCGGGGACGCAATCAGCCCCAGCATTTT. It yields the protein CASRWRGRNQPQHF.

Only a few counts were recorded for this clonotype. The chain joins TRBV6-1 to TRBJ1-5, with TRBD1 identical over 8 bases. The germline V gene encodes CDR1 MNHNS and CDR2 SASEGT. The CDR3 runs to 15 residues. Here the CDR3 reads CATAHSSGGDQPQHF. DNA for the CDR3: TGTGCTACAGCACATAGCTCAGGGGGCGATCAGCCCCAGCATTTT.

This clonotype was recorded many times. For the CDR3, the DNA is TGTGCCAGCACCCTAGGACAGAGCAATCAGCCCCAGCATTTT. Translated: CASTLGQSNQPQHF. The gene calls are TRBV2 and TRBJ1-5; tentative D call: TRBD1 (6 bases). Trimming took 7 bases from V and 1 from J, leaving 11 bases between them. Per the germline V gene, CDR1 is SNHLY and CDR2 is FYNNEI. The CDR3 runs 14 residues.

This clonotype was seen at least ten times. The rearrangement uses TRBV11-2 and TRBJ2-5; D unresolved. Per germline, CDR1 SGHAT and CDR2 FQNNGV. The CDR3 length is 13 residues. Trimming took 3 bases from V and 1 from J, leaving 6 bases between them. Written as DNA, the CDR3 is TGTGCCAGCAGCTTCCAAGCCCAAGAGACCCAGTACTTC. Amino acids: CASSFQAQETQYF.

This clonotype was counted many times. The CDR3 bases are TGTGCCAGCACCTCCCCCCGGGACGGTGAGACCCAGTACTTC. This codes for CASTSPRDGETQYF. The chain couples TRBV12-3 or TRBV12-4 to TRBJ2-5; D tentatively reads TRBD1 or TRBD2 (5 bases each). V shed 7 bases and J shed 5 bases, with 17 bases lying between them. The CDR3 spans 14 residues.

This clonotype was detected a few times. The chain uses TRBV18 and TRBJ2-3; no firm D call. The CDR3 loop spans 14 amino acids. The germline V and J ends were trimmed by 2 bases and 3 bases, with 9 bases remaining between them. The germline CDR1 and CDR2 sequences are KGHSH and LQKENI. The CDR3 sequence: CASSPSAGTDTQYF. Here the CDR3 DNA reads TGTGCCAGCTCACCATCTGCAGGTACAGATACGCAGTATTTT.

Ten or more counts support this clonotype. This rearrangement joins TRBV30 to TRBJ2-7, with D possibly TRBD1 on 6 matching bases. Germline-derived CDR1 and CDR2 are GTSNPN and SVGIG (reference sequence). The V and J ends lost 1 base and 7 bases respectively, with 14 bases between them. This CDR3 comprises 13 residues. The CDR3 here is CAWSGQAPREQYF. The CDR3 DNA is TGTGCCTGGAGTGGACAGGCCCCGAGGGAGCAGTACTTC.

This clonotype showed up many times. The V gene is TRBV6-1, the J gene TRBJ2-5; TRBD1 agrees at 8 bases. J lost 1 base, V lost 5 bases, and 12 bases had no gene match. This CDR3 has 17 amino acids. CDR1 and CDR2 (germline): MNHNS, SASEGT. The CDR3 region has the DNA TGTGCCAGCAGTAGAGGAAGACAGGGGATCGGCCAAGAGACCCAGTACTTC. It encodes CASSRGRQGIGQETQYF.

V gene TRBV6-2 or TRBV6-3 combines with J gene TRBJ1-1, with D uncertain. Looked up from germline, CDR1 is MNHEY and CDR2 is SVGEGT. Deletions cut 6 bases from V and 4 bases from J, with 18 bases between. This CDR3 is built from 15 residues. CDR3 protein: CASSSPPGWSTEAFF. The CDR3, as DNA: TGTGCCAGCAGCTCCCCTCCGGGCTGGAGCACTGAAGCTTTCTTT.

This clonotype was seen ten or more times. J is TRBJ1-2 and V is TRBV6-5, with a possible D match to TRBD1 (5 bases). Germline lookup yields CDR1 MNHEY and CDR2 SVGAGI. The CDR3 extends over 13 amino acids. V was pared by 9 bases and J by 6 bases, with 17 bases between. CDR3 protein: CASTPGLRHGYTF. As DNA, the CDR3 is TGTGCCAGTACCCCGGGACTGCGACATGGCTACACCTTC.

The chain couples TRBV6-1 to TRBJ2-7; 14 bases are shared with TRBD2. This CDR3 has 15 amino acids. Germline trimming cut 2 bases from V and 5 bases from J; bases unmatched to any gene: 2. CDR1 is MNHNS and CDR2 is SASEGT in the germline V gene. For the CDR3, the DNA is TGTGCCAGCAGTGAACCGGGACTAGCGGGAGACGAGCAGTACTTC. This gives the protein CASSEPGLAGDEQYF.

This clonotype was counted ten times or more. The gene calls are TRBV29-1 and TRBJ2-7; D remains unclear. The CDR3 runs 12 residues. V lost 4 bases, J lost 7 bases, and 14 bases lay in between. Germline V gene sequence: CDR1 SQVTM, CDR2 ANQGSEA. As DNA, the CDR3 is TGCAGCGTTGTGGTACAGAGCAGAGAGCAGTACTTC. Amino acids: CSVVVQSREQYF.

At least ten counts were recorded for this clonotype. The rearrangement links TRBV6-2 or TRBV6-3 to TRBJ1-1, with D possibly matching TRBD1 (6 bases). Germline assignment: CDR1 MNHEY and CDR2 SVGEGT. The V end lost 5 bases, the J end lost 2 bases, and 18 bases lay between the germline ends. The CDR3 has 16 residues. CDR3 residues: CASSQIRPQGNTEAFF. CDR3 DNA: TGTGCCAGCAGTCAAATACGCCCACAGGGAAACACTGAAGCTTTCTTT.

Ten or more counts support this clonotype. This rearrangement joins TRBV15 to TRBJ2-7; no clear D. V shed 5 bases and J shed 0 bases, with 17 bases lying between them. The germline V gene has CDR1 LNHNV and CDR2 YYDKDF (reference sequence). CDR3 length: 16 amino acids. The DNA for the CDR3 is TGTGCCACCAGCTACACCCCTGGGCGGAACTCCTACGAGCAGTACTTC. It is translated as CATSYTPGRNSYEQYF.

The chain couples TRBV12-3 or TRBV12-4 to TRBJ1-5; 9 bases map to TRBD1. This CDR3 is 13 amino acids long. After removal of 6 bases from V and 9 bases from J, the junction contained 6 bases not matched to a gene. CDR3 DNA sequence: TGTGCCAGCAGATCTACGACAGGGGGGCCCCAGCATTTT. Protein sequence: CASRSTTGGPQHF.

This clonotype was observed many times. V gene TRBV2 combines with J gene TRBJ1-2, with a weak D call TRBD1 (6 bases). Germline CDR1 is SNHLY and CDR2 is FYNNEI. The CDR3 covers 18 residues. V was pared by 2 bases and J by 6 bases, with 25 bases between. CDR3 protein: CASSERVPGAPLADGYTF. Written as DNA, the CDR3 is TGTGCCAGCAGTGAAAGGGTGCCAGGGGCCCCTTTAGCGGATGGCTACACCTTC.

This clonotype has at least ten counts. An end of the junction does not agree with germline; a read error may underlie this. This chain connects TRBV19 to TRBJ1-5, with D maybe TRBD1 (5 bases). The CDR3 extends over 15 amino acids. Germline CDR1 is LNHDA and CDR2 is SQIVND (reference sequence). In DNA, the CDR3 is TGTGCCAATAGTACGACAGATTTCAGCAATCAGCCCCAGCATTTT. Protein: CANSTTDFSNQPQHF. Full variable domain (outside the CDR3, taken from reference TRBV19 and TRBJ1-5): DGGITQSPKYLFRKEGQNVTLSCEQNLNHDAMYWYRQDPGQGLRLIYYSQIVNDFQKGDIAEGYSVSREKKESFPLTVTSAQKNPTAFYLCANSTTDFSNQPQHFGDGTRLSIL.

The V call is TRBV28, the J call TRBJ1-5, with 10 bases aligning to TRBD1. The CDR3 is made up of 16 amino acids. V lost 4 bases to trimming and J lost 0 bases; unmatched junction nucleotides: 3. The V gene's germline CDR1 is MDHEN and CDR2 SYDVKM. This chain's CDR3 is CASSSRDRGSNQPQHF. The CDR3 nucleotides read TGTGCCAGCAGTTCACGGGACAGGGGTAGCAATCAGCCCCAGCATTTT.

The rearrangement uses TRBV29-1 and TRBJ1-2; tentatively, D is TRBD1 (5 bases). The CDR3 runs 14 residues. Trimming cost V 7 bases and J 4 bases, with 19 bases left between them. The germline gives CDR1 SQVTM, CDR2 ANQGSEA. The CDR3 DNA is TGCAGCGCCTTGATTCCCCAGGGTGCCTATGGCTACACCTTC. Residues: CSALIPQGAYGYTF.

This clonotype showed up many times. The rearrangement joins TRBV28 to TRBJ2-4, with D perhaps TRBD1 (5 bases). The CDR3 is 16 amino acids. The germline V and J ends were trimmed by 5 bases and 0 bases, with 14 bases remaining between them. Germline V gene sequence: CDR1 MDHEN, CDR2 SYDVKM. DNA of the CDR3: TGTGCCAGCAGTCTAAGCCCGACAGTAGCCAAAAACATTCAGTACTTC. As protein: CASSLSPTVAKNIQYF.

This clonotype was observed many times. The chain couples TRBV6-5 to TRBJ1-2, with unresolved D. Per germline, CDR1 MNHEY and CDR2 SVGAGI. The V end lost 0 bases, the J end lost 0 bases, and 8 bases lay between the germline ends. The CDR3 has 15 residues. CDR3 residues: CASSYSAAANYGYTF. CDR3 nucleotides: TGTGCCAGCAGTTACTCGGCAGCAGCTAACTATGGCTACACCTTC.

This clonotype turned up a few times. The chain uses TRBV7-2 and TRBJ2-5, with 7 positions matching TRBD1. Germline V gene data show CDR1 as SGHTA and CDR2 as FQGNSA. The CDR3 runs 15 residues. The V segment lost 5 bases and the J segment 5 bases; nucleotides outside the gene matches: 11. The CDR3 bases are TGTGCCAGCAGCGTTTATGGACAGGTTAAGGAGACCCAGTACTTC. Its translation: CASSVYGQVKETQYF.